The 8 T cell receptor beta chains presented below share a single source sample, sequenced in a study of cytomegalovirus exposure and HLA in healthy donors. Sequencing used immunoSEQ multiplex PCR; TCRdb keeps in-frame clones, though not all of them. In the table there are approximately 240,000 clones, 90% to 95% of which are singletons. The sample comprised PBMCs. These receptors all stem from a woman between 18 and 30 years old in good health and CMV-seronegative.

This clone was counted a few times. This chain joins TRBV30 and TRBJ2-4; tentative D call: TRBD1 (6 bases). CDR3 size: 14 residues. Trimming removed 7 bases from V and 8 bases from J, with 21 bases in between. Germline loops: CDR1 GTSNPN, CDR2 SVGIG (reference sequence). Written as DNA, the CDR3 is TGTGCCTTTCGGTTACAGGGTGTGACAGACATTCAGTACTTC. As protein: CAFRLQGVTDIQYF.

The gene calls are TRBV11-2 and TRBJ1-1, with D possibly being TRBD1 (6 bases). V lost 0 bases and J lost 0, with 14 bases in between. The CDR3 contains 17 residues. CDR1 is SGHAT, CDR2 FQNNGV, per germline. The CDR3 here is CASSLEKGHGMNTEAFF. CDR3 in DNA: TGTGCCAGCAGCTTAGAGAAGGGACACGGGATGAACACTGAAGCTTTCTTT.

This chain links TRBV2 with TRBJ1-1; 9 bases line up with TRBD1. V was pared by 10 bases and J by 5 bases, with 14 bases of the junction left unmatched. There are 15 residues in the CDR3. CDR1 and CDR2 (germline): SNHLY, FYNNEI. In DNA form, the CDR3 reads TGTGCCACCCAGAGGGGGACAGGGTCGGGGACTGAAGCTTTCTTT. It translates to CATQRGTGSGTEAFF.

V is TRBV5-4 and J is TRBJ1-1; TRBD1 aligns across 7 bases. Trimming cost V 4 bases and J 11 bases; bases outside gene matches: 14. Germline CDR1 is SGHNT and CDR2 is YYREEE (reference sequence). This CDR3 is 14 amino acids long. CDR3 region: CASSEGQLAMRAFF. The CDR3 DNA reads TGTGCCAGCAGCGAGGGACAGCTTGCGATGCGGGCTTTCTTT.

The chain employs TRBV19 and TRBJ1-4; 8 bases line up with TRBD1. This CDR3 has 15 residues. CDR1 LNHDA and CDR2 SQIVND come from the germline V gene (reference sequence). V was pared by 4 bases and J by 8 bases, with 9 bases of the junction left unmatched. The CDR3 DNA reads TGTGCCAGTAGTACCCAGGGCCACAGGGGGGAAAAACTGTTTTTT. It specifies CASSTQGHRGEKLFF. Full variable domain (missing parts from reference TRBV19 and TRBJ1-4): DGGITQSPKYLFRKEGQNVTLSCEQNLNHDAMYWYRQDPGQGLRLIYYSQIVNDFQKGDIAEGYSVSREKKESFPLTVTSAQKNPTAFYLCASSTQGHRGEKLFFGSGTQLSVL.

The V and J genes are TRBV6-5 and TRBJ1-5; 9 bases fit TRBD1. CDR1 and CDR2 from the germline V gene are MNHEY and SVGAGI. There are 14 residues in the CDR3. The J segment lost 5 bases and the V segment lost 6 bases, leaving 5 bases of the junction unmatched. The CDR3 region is CASSYRGQDQPQHF. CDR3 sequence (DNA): TGTGCCAGCAGCTACAGGGGGCAGGATCAGCCCCAGCATTTT.

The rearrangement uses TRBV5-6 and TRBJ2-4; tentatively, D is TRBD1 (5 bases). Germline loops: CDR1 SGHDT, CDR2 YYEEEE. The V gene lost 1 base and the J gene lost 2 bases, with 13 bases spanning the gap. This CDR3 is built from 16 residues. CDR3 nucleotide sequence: TGTGCCAGCAGCTTGTTCAGGGTCTTATCCAAAAACATTCAGTACTTC. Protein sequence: CASSLFRVLSKNIQYF.

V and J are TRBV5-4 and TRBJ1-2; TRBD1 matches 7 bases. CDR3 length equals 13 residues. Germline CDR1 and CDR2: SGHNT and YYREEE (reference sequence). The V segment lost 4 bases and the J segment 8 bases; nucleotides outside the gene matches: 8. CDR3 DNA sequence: TGTGCCAGCAGCCCCGACAGGGTGCGCGGCTACACCTTC. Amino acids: CASSPDRVRGYTF.